This T cell receptor beta chain was sequenced during a study of cytomegalovirus exposure and HLA in healthy donors. PCR involved 60 Vbeta and 13 Jbeta primers. The repertoire was sequenced with immunoSEQ multiplex PCR; TCRdb's copy has only in-frame clones and lacks some. This sample carries 200,000 or so clones, about four fifths of them seen once, and the ten largest clones take about 6%. There are 17 residues in the CDR3. CDR1 LNHDA and CDR2 SQIVND come from the germline V gene (reference sequence). Germline trimming cut 5 bases from V and 1 base from J; bases unmatched to any gene: 10. The receptor's source is a woman in her twenties or thirties in good health and CMV-seropositive. The rearrangement links TRBV19 to TRBJ2-1; 8 positions match TRBD1. The sequencing input was PBMCs. CDR3 sequence (DNA): TGTGCCAGTAGTTTGACCCAGGGGGCCAGATCCTACAATGAGCAGTTCTTC. Encoded protein: CASSLTQGARSYNEQFF.